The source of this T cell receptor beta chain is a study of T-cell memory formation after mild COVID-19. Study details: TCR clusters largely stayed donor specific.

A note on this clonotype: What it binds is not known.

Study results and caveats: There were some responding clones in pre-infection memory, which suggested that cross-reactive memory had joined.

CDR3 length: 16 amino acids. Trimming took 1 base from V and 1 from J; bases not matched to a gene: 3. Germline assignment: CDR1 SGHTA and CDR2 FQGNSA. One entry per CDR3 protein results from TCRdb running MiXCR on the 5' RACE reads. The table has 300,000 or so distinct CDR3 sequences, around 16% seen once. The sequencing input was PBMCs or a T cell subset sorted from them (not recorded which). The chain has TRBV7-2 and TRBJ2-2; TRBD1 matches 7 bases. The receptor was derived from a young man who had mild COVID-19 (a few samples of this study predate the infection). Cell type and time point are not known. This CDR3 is CASSLVGQLNTGELFF. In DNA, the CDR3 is TGTGCCAGCAGCTTAGTGGGACAGTTGAACACCGGGGAGCTGTTTTTT.